These T cell receptor beta chains were read from a single sample in a study of blood T cell repertoires in COVID-19. The repertoire was sequenced with immunoSEQ multiplex PCR; TCRdb's copy has only in-frame clones and lacks some. The repertoire includes approximately 300,000 clones, about 88% of them detected once, and 2% to 3% sits in the top ten. Sequencing input: PBMCs or T cells enriched from blood (not recorded which). These receptors originate from a man in his 60s who had recovered from COVID-19. Both conserved end residues are part of each CDR3. Each record gives: D gene, clone size, V gene, J gene, CDR3 protein, CDR3 DNA. D genes are given only for firm matches. Expanded clones are given a class, and other clones once, few, many or no size at all.

D gene: NA
clone size: NA
V gene: TRBV4-1
J gene: TRBJ2-7
CDR3 protein: CASSLLPGTYEQYF
CDR3 DNA: TGCGCCAGCAGCCTACTCCCCGGGACCTACGAGCAGTACTTC

D gene: TRBD2
clone size: NA
V gene: TRBV18
J gene: TRBJ2-2
CDR3 protein: CASSPLRLAGNTGELFF
CDR3 DNA: TGTGCCAGCTCACCACTAAGACTAGCGGGCAACACCGGGGAGCTGTTTTTT

D gene: NA
clone size: NA
V gene: TRBV13
J gene: TRBJ1-6
CDR3 protein: CASSLGRRNNSPLHF
CDR3 DNA: TGTGCCAGCAGCTTAGGCAGGCGAAATAATTCACCCCTCCACTTT

D gene: TRBD2
clone size: once
V gene: TRBV24-1
J gene: TRBJ2-1
CDR3 protein: CATSDSGRPYNEQFF
CDR3 DNA: TGTGCCACCAGTGATAGCGGGAGACCCTACAATGAGCAGTTCTTC

D gene: NA
clone size: few
V gene: TRBV30
J gene: TRBJ1-2
CDR3 protein: CAWTPSEVYGYTF
CDR3 DNA: TGTGCCTGGACCCCGTCAGAAGTTTATGGCTACACCTTC

D gene: NA
clone size: NA
V gene: TRBV6-1
J gene: TRBJ2-5
CDR3 protein: CASSEDRGETQYF
CDR3 DNA: TGTGCCAGCAGTGAAGATAGGGGAGAGACCCAGTACTTC

D gene: NA
clone size: NA
V gene: TRBV18
J gene: TRBJ1-2
CDR3 protein: CASSPAGRYGYTF
CDR3 DNA: TGTGCCAGCTCACCAGCAGGGCGCTATGGCTACACCTTC

D gene: TRBD1
clone size: NA
V gene: TRBV27
J gene: TRBJ1-5
CDR3 protein: CASSSGQANQPQHF
CDR3 DNA: TGTGCCAGCAGCTCGGGACAGGCCAATCAGCCCCAGCATTTT

D gene: NA
clone size: NA
V gene: TRBV6-6
J gene: TRBJ2-1
CDR3 protein: CASLDSYNEQFF
CDR3 DNA: TGTGCCAGCTTAGACTCCTACAATGAGCAGTTCTTC

D gene: TRBD1
clone size: NA
V gene: TRBV6-5
J gene: TRBJ2-5
CDR3 protein: CASSYGTAQETQYF
CDR3 DNA: TGTGCCAGCAGTTACGGGACAGCCCAAGAGACCCAGTACTTC

D gene: TRBD1
clone size: NA
V gene: TRBV18
J gene: TRBJ1-2
CDR3 protein: CASSLNRGSYYGYTF
CDR3 DNA: TGTGCCAGCTCACTTAACAGGGGCTCTTACTATGGCTACACCTTC

D gene: NA
clone size: NA
V gene: TRBV18
J gene: TRBJ2-2
CDR3 protein: CASSLHEGNTGELFF
CDR3 DNA: TGTGCCAGCTCACTTCATGAGGGGAACACCGGGGAGCTGTTTTTT

D gene: NA
clone size: NA
V gene: TRBV9
J gene: TRBJ1-3
CDR3 protein: CASSKSTEYGNTIYF
CDR3 DNA: TGTGCCAGCAGCAAATCGACAGAATATGGAAACACCATATATTTT

D gene: NA
clone size: NA
V gene: TRBV19
J gene: TRBJ2-2
CDR3 protein: CASNQFTGELFF
CDR3 DNA: TGTGCCAGTAATCAGTTCACCGGGGAGCTGTTTTTT

D gene: NA
clone size: NA
V gene: TRBV5-1
J gene: TRBJ2-3
CDR3 protein: CASSFRSTDTQYF
CDR3 DNA: TGCGCCAGCAGCTTCCGGAGCACAGATACGCAGTATTTT

D gene: TRBD2
clone size: NA
V gene: TRBV7-9
J gene: TRBJ2-3
CDR3 protein: CASRPPGTSATDTQYF
CDR3 DNA: TGTGCCAGCCGCCCTCCCGGGACTAGCGCTACAGATACGCAGTATTTT

D gene: TRBD2
clone size: NA
V gene: TRBV4-2
J gene: TRBJ2-1
CDR3 protein: CASRDSGRGNEQFF
CDR3 DNA: TGTGCCAGCAGGGACAGCGGGAGGGGTAATGAGCAGTTCTTC

D gene: NA
clone size: NA
V gene: TRBV6-2/TRBV6-3
J gene: TRBJ2-5
CDR3 protein: CASSQLRTQYF
CDR3 DNA: TGTGCCAGCAGCCAACTTAGGACCCAGTACTTC

D gene: TRBD1
clone size: NA
V gene: TRBV29-1
J gene: TRBJ2-7
CDR3 protein: CSGRDREAYEQYF
CDR3 DNA: TGCAGCGGCCGGGACAGGGAGGCGTACGAGCAGTACTTC

D gene: NA
clone size: NA
V gene: TRBV18
J gene: TRBJ1-2
CDR3 protein: CASSPPGQGDLSTF
CDR3 DNA: TGTGCCAGCTCACCACCGGGGCAGGGTGACTTGAGTACCTTC

D gene: NA
clone size: NA
V gene: TRBV9
J gene: TRBJ1-2
CDR3 protein: CASSVDVTDYGYTF
CDR3 DNA: TGTGCCAGCAGCGTAGATGTCACAGACTATGGCTACACCTTC

D gene: TRBD1
clone size: NA
V gene: TRBV6-5
J gene: TRBJ1-6
CDR3 protein: CASRSQGAVSPLHF
CDR3 DNA: TGTGCCAGCAGATCACAGGGGGCGGTGTCACCCCTCCACTTT

D gene: TRBD1
clone size: NA
V gene: TRBV27
J gene: TRBJ1-2
CDR3 protein: CASGPPGTDYTF
CDR3 DNA: TGTGCCAGCGGCCCTCCCGGGACAGACTACACCTTC

D gene: NA
clone size: NA
V gene: TRBV9
J gene: TRBJ2-1
CDR3 protein: CASSGGDYNEQFF
CDR3 DNA: TGTGCCAGCAGCGGGGGGGACTACAATGAGCAGTTCTTC

D gene: TRBD2
clone size: NA
V gene: TRBV11-3
J gene: TRBJ2-5
CDR3 protein: CASSLGSGIPQETQYF
CDR3 DNA: TGTGCCAGCAGCTTAGGTAGCGGGATCCCCCAAGAGACCCAGTACTTC

D gene: NA
clone size: once
V gene: TRBV7-2
J gene: TRBJ1-3
CDR3 protein: CASSPLGTNSGNTIYF
CDR3 DNA: TGTGCCAGCTCTCCGCTCGGGACAAACTCTGGAAACACCATATATTTT

D gene: TRBD2
clone size: once
V gene: TRBV5-1
J gene: TRBJ2-3
CDR3 protein: CASDLAGTTDTQYF
CDR3 DNA: TGCGCCAGCGATTTAGCGGGAACTACAGATACGCAGTATTTT

D gene: NA
clone size: once
V gene: TRBV4-1
J gene: TRBJ1-1
CDR3 protein: CASSQGSNTEAFF
CDR3 DNA: TGCGCCAGCAGCCAGGGCTCGAACACTGAAGCTTTCTTT

D gene: TRBD1
clone size: NA
V gene: TRBV7-9
J gene: TRBJ1-2
CDR3 protein: CASSSYRGLGYTF
CDR3 DNA: TGTGCCAGCAGCTCATACAGGGGGCTTGGCTACACCTTC

D gene: TRBD1
clone size: once
V gene: TRBV11-3
J gene: TRBJ2-5
CDR3 protein: CASSLGTGGQETQYF
CDR3 DNA: TGTGCCAGCAGCTTAGGGACAGGGGGGCAAGAGACCCAGTACTTC

D gene: NA
clone size: once
V gene: TRBV30
J gene: TRBJ1-3
CDR3 protein: CAWNTGNTIYF
CDR3 DNA: TGTGCCTGGAACACTGGAAACACCATATATTTT

D gene: NA
clone size: NA
V gene: TRBV7-8
J gene: TRBJ1-1
CDR3 protein: CASSLYLNTEAFF
CDR3 DNA: TGTGCCAGCAGCTTATATTTGAACACTGAAGCTTTCTTT